This T cell receptor (beta chain) was documented in a study of T cells in localized non-small cell lung cancer. Generated by immunoSEQ multiplex PCR, the TCRdb table keeps only in-frame clones and is missing some. The table shows 35,000 or so clones, with around 88% occurring only once. Concerning this clone itself: No antigen is known for it.

The CDR3 loop spans 13 amino acids. The ends were cut back, 1 base at V and 8 bases at J, with 11 bases in the middle. The germline V gene has CDR1 MDHEN and CDR2 SYDVKM. General study results and limits: It was uninvolved adjacent lung that showed the highest T cell clonality, exceeding tumor.

This receptor was obtained from a woman aged 35-75 years with stage I lung adenocarcinoma. The gene calls are TRBV28 and TRBJ1-2; no firm D call. This sample comprised peripheral blood, obtained before any cancer treatment. The CDR3 here is CASSLLGRGGYTF. The CDR3 DNA reads TGTGCCAGCAGTTTATTAGGTCGAGGGGGCTACACCTTC.